This is a list of T cell receptor beta chains from one sample in a study of CD8+CD57+ T cells in acquired aplastic anemia. A single record per CDR3 protein comes from TCRdb applying MiXCR to the reads. Altogether about 190,000 distinct CDR3 sequences are present, around 66% being singletons, with the ten largest covering approximately 44%. Sequencing used sorted CD4+, CD8+, or CD8+CD57+ T cells (not recorded which) from PBMCs. These receptors all stem from a human donor with severe aplastic anemia or a healthy control (not recorded which). Both conserved end residues are part of each CDR3. A D gene is named only where the DNA matches it firmly. Size is omitted from some rows. Given values are once, few, many or a class for expanded clones.

CDR3 DNA,CDR3 protein,D gene,V gene,clone size,J gene
TGTGCCAGCAGGATAGCGGGAGGGCCGCCGAAGCAAGAGACCCAGTACTTC,CASRIAGGPPKQETQYF,TRBD2,TRBV6-5,.,TRBJ2-5
TGCAGCGTTGTGATAGGGGCGGCGACCGGGGAGCTGTTTTTT,CSVVIGAATGELFF,.,TRBV29-1,.,TRBJ2-2
TGTGCCAGCAGTGGTGATATGAACACTGAAGCTTTCTTT,CASSGDMNTEAFF,.,TRBV2,.,TRBJ1-1
TGCGCCAGCAGTGATCGCGGGTATGGCGACGAGCAGTACTTC,CASSDRGYGDEQYF,.,TRBV10-2,.,TRBJ2-7
TGTGCCAGCAGCTCGGGCGTGCGTGCCTACGAGCAGTACTTC,CASSSGVRAYEQYF,.,TRBV5-5,.,TRBJ2-7
TGTGCCAGCAGTGCTAGAGCCTCAGGGGCCTACGAGCAGTACTTC,CASSARASGAYEQYF,.,TRBV25-1,.,TRBJ2-7
TGTGCCAGTAGTATATGGGGGAACACTGAAGCTTTCTTT,CASSIWGNTEAFF,.,TRBV19,many,TRBJ1-1
TGTGCCAGCAGTCCGACCCCGGGGGTAGGGTATGGCTACACCTTC,CASSPTPGVGYGYTF,.,TRBV27,few,TRBJ1-2
TGTGCCATCACCAGCGGGAGCTCCTACAATGAGCAGTTCTTC,CAITSGSSYNEQFF,TRBD2,TRBV10-3,.,TRBJ2-1
TGTGCCAGCAGCGCCGGGACCATAGACAAGCCCCAGCATTTT,CASSAGTIDKPQHF,.,TRBV7-9,.,TRBJ1-5
TGTGCCAGCAGCCCCGGCCAAAGCAGGGGTTCCTACGAGCAGTACTTC,CASSPGQSRGSYEQYF,.,TRBV7-9,many,TRBJ2-7
TGCGCCAGCAGCTTGGGGGTTGATCAGCCCCAGCATTTT,CASSLGVDQPQHF,.,TRBV5-1,.,TRBJ1-5
TGTGCCAGCAGCCCAAAGCTGGGAGGAGGGCACAATGAGCAGTTCTTC,CASSPKLGGGHNEQFF,.,TRBV7-9,once,TRBJ2-1
TGTGCCAGCAGTCCCCCGGGGGGCGGAACAGATACGCAGTATTTT,CASSPPGGGTDTQYF,.,TRBV27,many,TRBJ2-3
TGCGCCAGCAGCTGGACCGGGTCCCCGAACACCGGGGAGCTGTTTTTT,CASSWTGSPNTGELFF,.,TRBV5-1,.,TRBJ2-2
TGTGCCAACCCTCGAGCAGGGGAGGTGAACACTGAAGCTTTCTTT,CANPRAGEVNTEAFF,.,TRBV7-3,.,TRBJ1-1
TGTGCCAGCAGCTTGGCCACAGGGGCCTCCTACGAGCAGTACTTC,CASSLATGASYEQYF,TRBD1,TRBV5-5,many,TRBJ2-7
TGTGCCAGCAGCTTAGAGGGGGGACAAGAGACCCAGTACTTC,CASSLEGGQETQYF,.,TRBV7-9,.,TRBJ2-5
TGTGCCAGTAGTATAGGAGCTAGCGGAGAGACCCAGTACTTC,CASSIGASGETQYF,TRBD2,TRBV19,.,TRBJ2-5
TGCAGTGCTAAGGGTGACACCGGGGAGCTGTTTTTT,CSAKGDTGELFF,.,TRBV20-1,.,TRBJ2-2
TGTGCCAGCAGCGCTGACGGTTCGTCTTACAATGAGCAGTTCTTC,CASSADGSSYNEQFF,.,TRBV9,.,TRBJ2-1